Below, 14 T cell receptor beta chains from the same sample are listed, as sequenced in a study of shared clonotypes between healthy human individuals. Clones were sequenced by immunoSEQ multiplex PCR, and TCRdb holds only the in-frame ones, with some missing. The table lists about 2.4 million clones, over 85% of them singletons, with around 0.15% in the top ten. Sequenced: naive CD4+ T cells sorted from blood. Stated subset: CD45RA+ positively selected. The receptors were sampled from a man younger than 30 in good health.

V gene TRBV27 combines with J gene TRBJ1-1; TRBD1 matches 11 bases. From germline, CDR1 is MNHEY and CDR2 SMNVEV (reference sequence). CDR3 length: 17 amino acids. V lost 5 bases, J lost 0 bases, and 8 bases stayed unmatched. The CDR3 loop reads CASSKGDRGMMNTEAFF. In DNA form, the CDR3 reads TGTGCCAGCAGTAAGGGGGACAGGGGGATGATGAACACTGAAGCTTTCTTT.

V usage is TRBV28 and J usage is TRBJ2-7; D is possibly TRBD2 (5 bases). This CDR3 contains 15 residues. Germline V gene sequence: CDR1 MDHEN, CDR2 SYDVKM. With 5 bases removed from V and 3 bases from J, the gap between germline ends came to 17 bases. CDR3 DNA: TGTGCCAGCAGTGCCCCTGGCGGGCTTCTCTACGAGCAGTACTTC. Encoded protein: CASSAPGGLLYEQYF.

The gene calls are TRBV6-1 and TRBJ2-2; the D is unclear. V lost 9 bases, J lost 4 bases, and 15 bases lay in between. CDR1 and CDR2 from the germline V gene are MNHNS and SASEGT. The CDR3 is made up of 14 amino acids. CDR3 residues: CARSSKGSTGELFF. The CDR3 region has the DNA TGTGCCAGGAGTTCAAAGGGAAGCACCGGGGAGCTGTTTTTT.

This clone showed up just once. The chain links TRBV14 to TRBJ2-2; D may be TRBD2 (6 bases). The CDR3 covers 13 residues. Germline loops: CDR1 SGHDN, CDR2 FVKESK. Deletions cut 4 bases from V and 6 bases from J, with 9 bases between. For the CDR3, the DNA is TGTGCCAGCAGCCTCGGGACTGCCGGGGAGCTGTTTTTT. Amino acids: CASSLGTAGELFF.

This clone has more than one count but fewer than ten. The genes are TRBV9 and TRBJ2-1; 9 bases map to TRBD2. The CDR3 covers 14 residues. The germline CDR1 and CDR2 sequences are SGDLS and YYNGEE. The J segment lost 9 bases and the V segment lost 2 bases, leaving 6 bases of the junction unmatched. The CDR3 region has the DNA TGTGCCAGCAGCGTCTCTAGCGGGGTGGCTGAGCAGTTCTTC. This codes for CASSVSSGVAEQFF.

The CDR3 is CASSGILTGELFF. CDR3 nucleotides: TGCGCTTCGAGCGGGATATTAACCGGGGAGCTGTTTTTT. This sequence joins TRBV10-1 and TRBJ2-2; 7 positions agree with TRBD2. The CDR3 loop spans 13 amino acids. The germline CDR1 and CDR2 sequences are WNHNN and SYGVQD (reference sequence).

CDR3 sequence: CASSLTTGGIYEQYF. As DNA, the CDR3 is TGTGCCAGCAGTTTAACAACAGGGGGGATCTACGAGCAGTACTTC. This chain uses TRBV28 with TRBJ2-7; 8 nucleotides match TRBD1. V was clipped by 2 bases and J by 3 bases; unmatched bases: 6. This CDR3 spans 15 amino acids. Per the germline V gene, CDR1 is MDHEN and CDR2 is SYDVKM.

The genes are TRBV6-5 and TRBJ2-2; D gene uncertain. Trimming left V 5 bases short and J 6 bases short, with 7 bases between. The V gene's germline CDR1 is MNHEY and CDR2 SVGAGI. This CDR3 has 12 amino acids. CDR3 region: CASSLKAGELFF. CDR3 bases: TGTGCCAGCAGTCTCAAAGCCGGGGAGCTGTTTTTT.

The rearrangement joins TRBV5-1 to TRBJ1-3; perhaps TRBD1 as D (5 bases). Germline values: CDR1 SGHRS, CDR2 YFSETQ. Trimming stripped 0 bases from V and 6 bases from J, with 16 bases between. CDR3 length: 16 residues. The CDR3 loop reads CASSLALRQGTNTIYF. CDR3 DNA: TGCGCCAGCAGCTTGGCCCTAAGGCAGGGAACAAACACCATATATTTT.

Of note for this clone: This sample also contains other DNA sequences that code for the same CDR3. The genes are TRBV2 and TRBJ2-5, with D perhaps TRBD1 (6 bases). CDR3 length: 14 amino acids. The V and J ends lost 8 bases and 5 bases respectively, with 18 bases between them. Germline V gives CDR1 SNHLY, CDR2 FYNNEI. The DNA of the CDR3 is TGTGCCAGCTCGGAATGGGGGCGGCAGGAGACCCAGTACTTC. Translated, it gives CASSEWGRQETQYF.

The chain carries TRBV7-2 and TRBJ2-3, with TRBD1 matching 9 bases. The CDR3 totals 16 residues. The trim removed 5 bases at V and 3 bases at J, leaving 9 bases unmatched. Per the germline V gene, CDR1 is SGHTA and CDR2 is FQGNSA. The DNA for the CDR3 is TGTGCCAGCAGCCGAGCCCCGGGACAGGGAACAGATACGCAGTATTTT. It encodes CASSRAPGQGTDTQYF. The full variable domain, in which reference TRBV7-2 and TRBJ2-3 provide the parts outside the CDR3, is GAGVSQSPSNKVTEKGKDVELRCDPISGHTALYWYRQSLGQGLEFLIYFQGNSAPDKSGLPSDRFSAERTGGSVSTLTIQRTQQEDSAVYLCASSRAPGQGTDTQYFGPGTRLTVL.

This clone was recorded only once. J is TRBJ2-7 and V is TRBV11-1, with no clear D. CDR1 and CDR2 from the germline V gene are SGHAT and FQDESV (reference sequence). The CDR3 extends over 14 amino acids. V was clipped by 3 bases and J by 1 base, with 10 bases between them. The CDR3: CASSFGLESYEQYF. The CDR3, as DNA: TGTGCCAGCAGCTTTGGGCTAGAATCCTACGAGCAGTACTTC.

The chain is built from TRBV28 and TRBJ1-6; 7 bases are shared with TRBD1. The J segment lost 8 bases and the V segment lost 7 bases, leaving 11 bases of the junction unmatched. Looked up from germline, CDR1 is MDHEN and CDR2 is SYDVKM. The CDR3 loop spans 15 amino acids. The CDR3 spells CASKGGQLGDSPLHF. The CDR3 nucleotides read TGTGCCAGCAAAGGGGGCCAGCTTGGGGATTCACCCCTCCACTTT.

The chain carries TRBV6-5 and TRBJ2-1; 12 nucleotides align to TRBD2. With V trimmed by 5 bases and J by 9 bases, 8 bases remained unmatched. Germline lookup yields CDR1 MNHEY and CDR2 SVGAGI. CDR3 length: 15 residues. The chain's CDR3 is CASSLAGGPFREQFF. CDR3 coding DNA: TGTGCCAGCAGTCTAGCGGGGGGGCCGTTTCGTGAGCAGTTCTTC.